Here is one T cell receptor (beta chain) with its context. Antigen specificity is unknown. Germline values: CDR1 DFQATT, CDR2 SNEGSKA (reference sequence). Trimming removed 6 bases from V and 7 bases from J; junction bases left unmatched: 7. This CDR3 is built from 12 residues. TCRdb itself ran the 5' RACE reads through MiXCR, one entry per CDR3 protein. The sample consists of 550,000 to 700,000 distinct CDR3 sequences, 15% to 20% of them appearing once. The data were obtained in a study of T-cell memory formation after mild COVID-19. Study background: TCR clusters were mostly confined to one donor each.

Study observations and caveats: Of the contracting clones, CD4+ ones lay mainly in CM and EM, and CD8+ ones in EMRA. Among clones contracting day 15 to 85, CD4/CD8 was balanced, whereas later expanders leaned CD4+.

The clonotype originates from an adult woman who had mild COVID-19 (a few samples of this study predate the infection). Cell type and time point are not known. Material for sequencing was PBMCs or a T cell subset sorted from them (not recorded which). V usage is TRBV20-1 and J usage is TRBJ2-7, with 9 bases matching TRBD2. CDR3 sequence (DNA): TGCAGTGCGCGGGGGGGCCCTGATGAGCAGTACTTC. It specifies CSARGGPDEQYF.